These 15 T cell receptor beta chains originate from one sample sequenced in a study of identical twins. TCRdb reanalysed the 5' RACE reads using MiXCR and keeps one entry per CDR3 protein. Among about 520,000 distinct CDR3 sequences listed, approximately 22% were seen once. Separately, the same data were catalogued under a study of T cells expressing NK-cell markers.

The sequenced sample was CD4+ T cells sorted from blood. These receptor sequences come from a woman aged 18-30 years in good health.

This clonotype was observed a few times. The chain combines TRBV5-1 with TRBJ1-6; TRBD1 matches at 8 bases. The V gene end was trimmed by 4 bases and the J gene end by 6 bases; junction bases not matched to a gene: 6. CDR3 length equals 15 residues. Germline assignment: CDR1 SGHRS and CDR2 YFSETQ. The CDR3 nucleotides read TGCGCCAGCAGCGGGCAAGACAGGGGTAATTCACCCCTCCACTTT. Amino acid sequence: CASSGQDRGNSPLHF. Complete variable domain (other parts from reference TRBV5-1 and TRBJ1-6): KAGVTQTPRYLIKTRGQQVTLSCSPISGHRSVSWYQQTPGQGLQFLFEYFSETQRNKGNFPGRFSGRQFSNSRSEMNVSTLELGDSALYLCASSGQDRGNSPLHFGNGTRLTVT.

This clonotype came up a few times. The chain is built from TRBV20-1 and TRBJ2-5; TRBD2 agrees at 7 bases. V lost 5 bases, J lost 5 bases, and 11 bases stayed unmatched. Germline-derived CDR1 and CDR2 are DFQATT and SNEGSKA (reference sequence). The CDR3 contains 14 residues. The chain's CDR3 is CSALKSGRAETQYF. In DNA form, the CDR3 reads TGCAGTGCTCTCAAATCGGGGAGGGCGGAGACCCAGTACTTC.

This clonotype was found a few times. The genes are TRBV20-1 and TRBJ1-1, with 9 bases identical to TRBD1. The CDR3 totals 15 residues. V lost 0 bases, J lost 7 bases, and 9 bases stayed unmatched. Germline loops: CDR1 DFQATT, CDR2 SNEGSKA (reference sequence). The CDR3 sequence: CSARDVGDRVREAFF. The CDR3 DNA is TGCAGTGCTAGAGATGTGGGGGACAGGGTCCGTGAAGCTTTCTTT.

The chain recombines TRBV14 with TRBJ2-3; TRBD2 agrees at 10 bases. Germline assignment: CDR1 SGHDN and CDR2 FVKESK. This CDR3 is built from 16 residues. V dropped 1 base and J dropped 5; count of bases not matched to a gene: 6. The DNA of the CDR3 is TGTGCCAGCAGCCAAGGGCCTAGCGGGGGTGAAGATACGCAGTATTTT. Its translation: CASSQGPSGGEDTQYF.

This clonotype was observed a few times. This chain joins TRBV12-5 and TRBJ2-7, with D hard to call. The CDR3 contains 13 residues. Trimming removed 3 bases from V and 6 bases from J, with 12 bases in between. CDR1 and CDR2 (germline): LGHNT, FRNRAP. CDR3 sequence (DNA): TGTGCTAGTGGTTTAGGAGTTTTGCCCGAGCAGTACTTC. It encodes CASGLGVLPEQYF.

This clonotype was detected only a few times. The genes are TRBV20-1 and TRBJ2-5, with 10 bases aligning to TRBD1. Germline V gene data show CDR1 as DFQATT and CDR2 as SNEGSKA (reference sequence). The CDR3 sequence is 19 residues long. V dropped 2 bases and J dropped 5; count of bases not matched to a gene: 20. The CDR3 region has the DNA TGCAGTGCTAGACAAGACGGGACAGGGGACTCAAGCAGGAGGGAGACCCAGTACTTC. Translated, it gives CSARQDGTGDSSRRETQYF.

The chain recombines TRBV5-4 with TRBJ2-1; 7 nucleotides line up with TRBD1. Germline trimming cut 5 bases from V and 9 bases from J; bases unmatched to any gene: 8. The CDR3 runs 13 residues. CDR1 is SGHNT, CDR2 YYREEE, per germline (reference sequence). Here the CDR3 reads CASRATGSSEQFF. DNA for the CDR3: TGTGCCAGCAGGGCGACAGGGTCAAGTGAGCAGTTCTTC.

This clonotype was recorded a few times. The chain links TRBV3-1 to TRBJ2-6; D is unresolved. There are 14 residues in the CDR3. The V gene's germline CDR1 is LGHDT and CDR2 YNNKEL (reference sequence). Trimming took 1 base from V and 4 from J, leaving 5 bases between them. CDR3 residues: CASSQGRGANVLTF. Written as DNA, the CDR3 is TGTGCCAGCAGCCAAGGGAGAGGGGCCAACGTCCTGACTTTC.

This chain connects TRBV2 to TRBJ1-1; 9 bases line up with TRBD1. Germline CDR1 and CDR2: SNHLY and FYNNEI. With V trimmed by 7 bases and J by 4 bases, 10 bases remained unmatched. CDR3 length equals 15 residues. CDR3 in amino acids: CASTWAGTGSTEAFF. The DNA of the CDR3 is TGTGCCAGCACGTGGGCCGGGACAGGGAGCACTGAAGCTTTCTTT.

This chain uses TRBV6-1 with TRBJ1-2; 8 bases line up with TRBD1. V lost 6 bases to trimming and J lost 1 base; unmatched junction nucleotides: 10. CDR3 length: 16 residues. Germline CDR1 and CDR2: MNHNS and SASEGT. The CDR3 region is CASSLTGGTFNYGYTF. CDR3 DNA sequence: TGTGCCAGCAGCCTCACAGGGGGAACTTTTAACTATGGCTACACCTTC.

This clonotype was found a few times. The chain carries TRBV27 and TRBJ2-3, with TRBD2 matching over 7 bases. Germline V lookup: CDR1 MNHEY, CDR2 SMNVEV (reference sequence). CDR3 length equals 15 residues. The junction had 8 bases not matched to a gene; V was cut back by 4 bases and J by 4 bases. The DNA of the CDR3 is TGTGCCAGCAGTTCCAAGACTAGCTCCCCAGATACGCAGTATTTT. Its translation is CASSSKTSSPDTQYF.

The chain employs TRBV6-2 or TRBV6-3 and TRBJ2-1; 7 bases align to TRBD2. V was pared by 2 bases and J by 3 bases, with 4 bases of the junction left unmatched. Germline values: CDR1 MNHEY, CDR2 SVGEGT. CDR3 length: 15 residues. CDR3 sequence (DNA): TGTGCCAGCAGTTACGGGAGGGCCTTCTACAATGAGCAGTTCTTC. Its translation: CASSYGRAFYNEQFF.

The chain couples TRBV2 to TRBJ1-1; D is unresolved. The V and J ends lost 4 bases and 4 bases respectively, with 13 bases between them. The CDR3 covers 14 residues. CDR1 and CDR2 from the germline V gene are SNHLY and FYNNEI. CDR3 loop: CASSATTDTTEAFF. CDR3 coding DNA: TGTGCCAGCAGTGCAACAACAGATACCACTGAAGCTTTCTTT. Supplemented by reference TRBV2 and TRBJ1-1, the full variable domain reads EPEVTQTPSHQVTQMGQEVILRCVPISNHLYFYWYRQILGQKVEFLVSFYNNEISEKSEIFDDQFSVERPDGSNFTLKIRSTKLEDSAMYFCASSATTDTTEAFFGQGTRLTVV.

This rearrangement joins TRBV5-1 to TRBJ1-2, with 8 positions matching TRBD1. Germline V CDR1 and CDR2: SGHRS, YFSETQ. The CDR3 loop spans 13 amino acids. Germline trimming cut 3 bases from V and 6 bases from J; bases unmatched to any gene: 4. The CDR3 nucleotides are TGCGCCAGCAGCTCAGCAGGGGGCGATGGCTACACCTTC. Protein: CASSSAGGDGYTF. Supplemented by reference TRBV5-1 and TRBJ1-2, the full variable domain reads KAGVTQTPRYLIKTRGQQVTLSCSPISGHRSVSWYQQTPGQGLQFLFEYFSETQRNKGNFPGRFSGRQFSNSRSEMNVSTLELGDSALYLCASSSAGGDGYTFGSGTRLTVV.

The rearrangement links TRBV6-1 to TRBJ2-1; 11 nucleotides match TRBD2. The CDR3 runs 17 residues. V was pared by 8 bases and J by 0 bases, with 9 bases of the junction left unmatched. The germline V gene has CDR1 MNHNS and CDR2 SASEGT. The CDR3 region has the DNA TGTGCCAGCGGACGGCGACTAGCGGGGCACTCCTACAATGAGCAGTTCTTC. It is translated as CASGRRLAGHSYNEQFF.